The 21 T cell receptor beta chains below all came from one sample that was sequenced in a study of blood T cell repertoires in COVID-19. The data were produced by immunoSEQ multiplex PCR, yet TCRdb's version contains in-frame clones alone and is incomplete. The data show about 200,000 clones, roughly 86% seen once. The sample was peripheral blood. The source of these receptors is a man younger than 35 with active or convalescent COVID-19.

The chain employs TRBV19 and TRBJ2-5; D is perhaps TRBD1 (7 bases). The germline V gene encodes CDR1 LNHDA and CDR2 SQIVND (reference sequence). The CDR3 runs 12 residues. The V gene lost 5 bases and the J gene lost 5 bases, with 9 bases spanning the gap. The CDR3 DNA reads TGTGCCAGTAGTGCAGGGGGGGAGACCCAGTACTTC. Its protein product is CASSAGGETQYF.

The V and J genes are TRBV6-1 and TRBJ2-3; 8 bases match TRBD2. Germline CDR1 and CDR2: MNHNS and SASEGT. This CDR3 is built from 18 residues. The ends lost 0 bases at V and 3 bases at J; junction bases unmatched: 11. This CDR3 reads CASSEAKSLAGGTDTQYF. The CDR3 DNA is TGTGCCAGCAGTGAAGCGAAGAGCTTGGCGGGGGGAACAGATACGCAGTATTTT.

This clone occurred once. V is TRBV18 and J is TRBJ1-2; unclear D gene. This CDR3 region has 12 residues. Trimming stripped 3 bases from V and 4 bases from J, with 6 bases between. Germline V gene sequence: CDR1 KGHSH, CDR2 LQKENI. CDR3 protein: CASSPEAYGYTF. CDR3 sequence (DNA): TGTGCCAGCTCACCCGAGGCCTATGGCTACACCTTC.

This clone was counted many times. The V gene is TRBV6-4, the J gene TRBJ2-2; 9 nucleotides match TRBD2. V lost 3 bases to trimming and J lost 4 bases; unmatched junction nucleotides: 0. CDR1 is MRHNA, CDR2 SNTAGT, per germline. This CDR3 spans 14 amino acids. The CDR3 bases are TGTGCCAGCAGTGAGCGGGGGGGCACCGGGGAGCTGTTTTTT. Translating it yields CASSERGGTGELFF.

V is TRBV13 and J is TRBJ1-1; D ambiguous. The CDR3 has 14 amino acids. V lost 10 bases and J 3 bases, leaving 18 bases between the germline ends. Germline loops: CDR1 PRHDT, CDR2 FYEKMQ (reference sequence). The CDR3 is CATLEEIADTEAFF. CDR3 nucleotides: TGTGCCACCCTAGAGGAGATCGCCGACACTGAAGCTTTCTTT.

This chain uses TRBV7-9 with TRBJ1-6; a weak D match, TRBD1 (5 bases). Germline CDR1 and CDR2: SEHNR and FQNEAQ (reference sequence). The CDR3 spans 12 residues. Trimming removed 5 bases from V and 9 bases from J, with 8 bases in between. CDR3 nucleotides: TGTGCCAGCAGCCGAAGGGGTTCACCCCTCCACTTT. Its protein is CASSRRGSPLHF.

The chain joins TRBV12-5 to TRBJ2-1; D remains ambiguous. Trimming removed 4 bases at V and 9 bases at J, with 13 bases between. Per germline, CDR1 LGHNT and CDR2 FRNRAP. CDR3 length: 13 residues. The CDR3 DNA reads TGTGCTAGTGGTTCCCGCCCCGCTACTGAGCAGTTCTTC. It yields the protein CASGSRPATEQFF.

This chain connects TRBV11-2 to TRBJ1-3, with D unclear. V was clipped by 2 bases and J by 1 base, with 9 bases between them. The CDR3 loop spans 15 amino acids. Per the germline V gene, CDR1 is SGHAT and CDR2 is FQNNGV. The CDR3 bases are TGTGCCAGCAGCTTAAGAGGGATATCTGGAAACACCATATATTTT. It encodes CASSLRGISGNTIYF. The whole variable domain, remainder taken from reference TRBV11-2 and TRBJ1-3, is EAGVAQSPRYKIIEKRQSVAFWCNPISGHATLYWYQQILGQGPKLLIQFQNNGVVDDSQLPKDRFSAERLKGVDSTLKIQPAKLEDSAVYLCASSLRGISGNTIYFGEGSWLTVV.

The genes are TRBV9 and TRBJ2-1, with D possibly matching TRBD1 (5 bases). Trimming stripped 0 bases from V and 4 bases from J, with 11 bases between. Per germline, CDR1 SGDLS and CDR2 YYNGEE. The CDR3 extends over 15 amino acids. CDR3 sequence reads: CASSVGQNVYNEQFF. CDR3 nucleotides: TGTGCCAGCAGCGTAGGACAGAATGTTTACAATGAGCAGTTCTTC.

CDR3 DNA: TGTGCCAGTAGTATCGGCAGGGTGGATGGCTACACCTTC. Its protein is CASSIGRVDGYTF. The chain employs TRBV19 and TRBJ1-2; a weak D match, TRBD1 (5 bases). Germline-derived CDR1 and CDR2 are LNHDA and SQIVND (reference sequence). V was pared by 3 bases and J by 6 bases, with 11 bases between. This CDR3 is 13 amino acids long.

The chain employs TRBV7-9 and TRBJ1-2; D might be TRBD1 (6 bases). The germline gives CDR1 SEHNR, CDR2 FQNEAQ (reference sequence). Trimming pared 1 base from V and 1 base from J, leaving 10 bases between. The CDR3 loop spans 15 amino acids. In DNA, the CDR3 is TGTGCCAGCAGCTTAGGGACAGAAATTAACTATGGCTACACCTTC. It yields the protein CASSLGTEINYGYTF.

The rearrangement uses TRBV6-2 or TRBV6-3 and TRBJ2-1, with TRBD1 matching 9 bases. The CDR3 length is 16 residues. The V and J ends lost 2 bases and 3 bases, in that order; junction bases with no gene match: 5. Germline loops: CDR1 MNHEY, CDR2 SVGEGT. The CDR3, as DNA: TGTGCCAGCAGTTACAACAGGGGGCTGGGCTACAATGAGCAGTTCTTC. This sequence encodes CASSYNRGLGYNEQFF.

This rearrangement joins TRBV18 to TRBJ2-2, with D unclear. V lost 2 bases, J lost 4 bases, and 17 bases lay in between. CDR3 size: 17 residues. Germline CDR1 reads KGHSH; CDR2 reads LQKENI. DNA for the CDR3: TGTGCCAGCTCACCAAATCACATCCCAGCGAGCACCGGGGAGCTGTTTTTT. Translating it yields CASSPNHIPASTGELFF.

The table lists this clone with a few counts. The genes are TRBV19 and TRBJ2-5, with 9 bases identical to TRBD2. The V and J ends lost 6 bases and 5 bases, in that order; junction bases with no gene match: 16. CDR1 is LNHDA and CDR2 is SQIVND in the germline V gene (reference sequence). The CDR3 is made up of 17 amino acids. The CDR3 here is CASSRPLVAGVVETQYF. For the CDR3, the DNA is TGTGCCAGTAGCCGTCCGTTAGTAGCGGGAGTTGTGGAGACCCAGTACTTC.

The V call is TRBV7-9, the J call TRBJ2-7; D perhaps matches TRBD1 (5 bases). CDR1 and CDR2 (germline): SEHNR, FQNEAQ (reference sequence). The CDR3 loop spans 15 amino acids. Trimming stripped 5 bases from V and 6 bases from J, with 20 bases between. CDR3 region: CASSITQGYFSEQYF. In DNA form, the CDR3 reads TGTGCCAGCAGCATCACCCAGGGTTACTTCAGCGAGCAGTACTTC.

The gene calls are TRBV15 and TRBJ1-4; a weak D match, TRBD1 (6 bases). Trimming removed 1 base at V and 8 bases at J, with 17 bases between. This CDR3 region has 16 residues. Germline loops: CDR1 LNHNV, CDR2 YYDKDF (reference sequence). This CDR3 is CATSRGGGPTGEKLFF. The DNA of the CDR3 is TGTGCCACCAGCAGAGGAGGGGGACCAACCGGGGAAAAACTGTTTTTT. Supplemented by reference TRBV15 and TRBJ1-4, the full variable domain reads DAMVIQNPRYQVTQFGKPVTLSCSQTLNHNVMYWYQQKSSQAPKLLFHYYDKDFNNEADTPDNFQSRRPNTSFCFLDIRSPGLGDTAMYLCATSRGGGPTGEKLFFGSGTQLSVL.

This chain joins TRBV19 and TRBJ2-2; maybe TRBD1 (6 bases). With 7 bases removed from V and 1 base from J, the gap between germline ends came to 13 bases. CDR3 length: 15 residues. Germline V gene data show CDR1 as LNHDA and CDR2 as SQIVND (reference sequence). CDR3 residues: CASTRSGQNTGELFF. The CDR3 region has the DNA TGTGCCAGTACCCGATCGGGACAGAACACCGGGGAGCTGTTTTTT.

The V and J genes are TRBV19 and TRBJ2-1, with 8 bases that match TRBD1. CDR1 is LNHDA and CDR2 is SQIVND in the germline V gene (reference sequence). The CDR3 contains 18 residues. The J segment lost 0 bases and the V segment lost 1 base, leaving 8 bases of the junction unmatched. The CDR3 DNA reads as TGTGCCAGTAGTATAGCAACCAGGGGGCACAGCTCCTACAATGAGCAGTTCTTC. Translation gives CASSIATRGHSSYNEQFF.

As concerns this clone: This sample includes further DNA sequences coding for the same CDR3. This rearrangement joins TRBV5-4 to TRBJ2-2; the match to TRBD2 covers 11 bases. The CDR3 is made up of 16 amino acids. The ends lost 5 bases at V and 2 bases at J; junction bases unmatched: 5. Germline V gives CDR1 SGHNT, CDR2 YYREEE (reference sequence). The DNA for the CDR3 is TGTGCCAGCAGTTCCGGGACTAGCGGTAACACCGGGGAGCTGTTTTTT. This gives the protein CASSSGTSGNTGELFF.

The J gene is TRBJ2-7, the V gene TRBV5-6; TRBD2 matches 12 bases. CDR3 size: 15 residues. V was clipped by 3 bases and J by 0 bases; unmatched bases: 1. The germline V gene has CDR1 SGHDT and CDR2 YYEEEE. The CDR3, as DNA: TGTGCCAGCAGCTGGACTAGCGGGGACTCCTACGAGCAGTACTTC. Its translation: CASSWTSGDSYEQYF.

This chain uses TRBV19 with TRBJ2-1, with D perhaps matching TRBD2 (6 bases). CDR1 and CDR2 (germline): LNHDA, SQIVND (reference sequence). V lost 7 bases and J lost 1, with 14 bases in between. The CDR3 covers 15 residues. The CDR3 sequence: CASIDRGGSYNEQFF. DNA for the CDR3: TGTGCCAGTATAGACCGCGGAGGGTCCTACAATGAGCAGTTCTTC.